This T cell receptor beta chain was obtained from a study of early T cells in non-severe SARS-CoV-2 infection. The CDR3 extends over 16 amino acids. Germline values: CDR1 SEHNR, CDR2 FQNEAQ (reference sequence). The V gene end was trimmed by 4 bases and the J gene end by 2 bases; junction bases not matched to a gene: 6. Individual cDNA molecules carried attached unique molecular identifiers. TCRdb called the 5' RACE reads again in MiXCR, with one record for every CDR3 protein. The table lists about 59,000 distinct CDR3 sequences, 9.5% to 15% of them singletons. The chain is built from TRBV7-9 and TRBJ2-1; 9 bases are shared with TRBD2. The sample comprised whole blood. The source is an adult who was a healthcare worker with PCR-confirmed SARS-CoV-2 infection or an uninfected control (not recorded which). The CDR3 sequence: CASSSPTSGAYNEQFF. CDR3 coding DNA: TGTGCCAGCAGCTCTCCGACTAGCGGCGCCTACAATGAGCAGTTCTTC.